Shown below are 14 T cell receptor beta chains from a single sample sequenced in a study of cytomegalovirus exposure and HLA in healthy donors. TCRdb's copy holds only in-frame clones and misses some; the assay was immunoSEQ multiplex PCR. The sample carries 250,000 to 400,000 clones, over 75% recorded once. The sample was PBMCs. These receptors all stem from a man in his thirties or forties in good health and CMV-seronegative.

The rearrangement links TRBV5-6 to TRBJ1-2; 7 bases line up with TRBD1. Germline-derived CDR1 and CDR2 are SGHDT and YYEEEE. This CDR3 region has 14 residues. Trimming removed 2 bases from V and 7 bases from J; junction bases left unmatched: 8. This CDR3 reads CASSLFEGARGYTF. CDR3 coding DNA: TGTGCCAGCAGCTTATTCGAGGGGGCGCGTGGCTACACCTTC.

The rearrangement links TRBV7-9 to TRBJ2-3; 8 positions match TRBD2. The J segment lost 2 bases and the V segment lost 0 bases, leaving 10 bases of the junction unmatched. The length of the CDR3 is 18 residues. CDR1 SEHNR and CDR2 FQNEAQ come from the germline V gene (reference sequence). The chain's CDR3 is CASSLAQLAGTYTDTQYF. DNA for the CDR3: TGTGCCAGCAGCTTAGCGCAGTTAGCGGGGACCTACACAGATACGCAGTATTTT.

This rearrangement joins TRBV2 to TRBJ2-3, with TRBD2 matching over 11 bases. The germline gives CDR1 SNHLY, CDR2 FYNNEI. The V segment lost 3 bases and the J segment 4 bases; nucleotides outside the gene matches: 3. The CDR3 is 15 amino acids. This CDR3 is CASSDPSGGPDTQYF. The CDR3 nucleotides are TGTGCCAGCAGTGATCCTAGCGGGGGGCCAGATACGCAGTATTTT.

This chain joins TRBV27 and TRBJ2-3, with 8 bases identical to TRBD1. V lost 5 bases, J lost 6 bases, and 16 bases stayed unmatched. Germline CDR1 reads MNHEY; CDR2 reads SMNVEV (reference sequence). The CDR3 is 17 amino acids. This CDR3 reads CASSIFRPRGRRDTQYF. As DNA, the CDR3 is TGTGCCAGCAGTATTTTTCGGCCCAGGGGGCGTAGGGATACGCAGTATTTT.

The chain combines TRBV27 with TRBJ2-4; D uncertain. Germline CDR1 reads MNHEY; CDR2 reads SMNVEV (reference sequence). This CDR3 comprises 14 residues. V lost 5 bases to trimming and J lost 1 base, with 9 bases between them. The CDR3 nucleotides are TGTGCCAGCAGTCCCCCTCAGGCCAAAAACATTCAGTACTTC. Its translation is CASSPPQAKNIQYF.

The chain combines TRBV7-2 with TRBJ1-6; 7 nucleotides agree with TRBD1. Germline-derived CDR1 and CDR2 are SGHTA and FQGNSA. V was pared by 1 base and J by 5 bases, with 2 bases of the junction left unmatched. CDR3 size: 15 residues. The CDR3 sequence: CASSLDRGNNSPLHF. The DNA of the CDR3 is TGTGCCAGCAGCTTAGACAGGGGAAATAATTCACCCCTCCACTTT.

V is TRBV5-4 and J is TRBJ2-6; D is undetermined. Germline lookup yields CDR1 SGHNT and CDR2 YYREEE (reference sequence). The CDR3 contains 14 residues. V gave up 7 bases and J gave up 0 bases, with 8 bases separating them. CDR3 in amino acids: CASGRFSGANVLTF. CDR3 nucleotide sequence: TGTGCCAGCGGCAGGTTCTCTGGGGCCAACGTCCTGACTTTC.

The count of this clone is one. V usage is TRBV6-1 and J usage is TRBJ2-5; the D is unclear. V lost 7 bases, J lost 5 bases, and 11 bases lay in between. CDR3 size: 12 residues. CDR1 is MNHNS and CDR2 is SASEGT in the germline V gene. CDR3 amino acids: CASNGLRETQYF. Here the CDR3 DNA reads TGTGCCAGCAACGGCCTGCGGGAGACCCAGTACTTC.

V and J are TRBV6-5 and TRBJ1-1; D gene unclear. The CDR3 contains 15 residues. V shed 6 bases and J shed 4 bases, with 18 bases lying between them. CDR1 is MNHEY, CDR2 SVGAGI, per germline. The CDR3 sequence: CASSPHEGLGTEAFF. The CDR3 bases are TGTGCCAGCAGCCCCCATGAGGGTTTGGGCACTGAAGCTTTCTTT.

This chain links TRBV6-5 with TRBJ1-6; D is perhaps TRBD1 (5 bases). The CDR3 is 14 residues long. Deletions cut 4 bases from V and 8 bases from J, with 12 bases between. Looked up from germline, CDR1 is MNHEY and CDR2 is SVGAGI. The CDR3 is CASSSSRGDSPLHF. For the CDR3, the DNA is TGTGCCAGCAGTTCCTCTCGGGGGGATTCACCCCTCCACTTT.

CDR3 loop: CASPLRAVRDTQYF. The CDR3 coding sequence is TGTGCCAGCCCCCTCAGGGCAGTTAGAGATACGCAGTATTTT. V usage is TRBV2 and J usage is TRBJ2-3, with D perhaps matching TRBD1 (5 bases). This CDR3 region has 14 residues. Trimming stripped 8 bases from V and 5 bases from J, with 17 bases between. CDR1 and CDR2 from the germline V gene are SNHLY and FYNNEI.

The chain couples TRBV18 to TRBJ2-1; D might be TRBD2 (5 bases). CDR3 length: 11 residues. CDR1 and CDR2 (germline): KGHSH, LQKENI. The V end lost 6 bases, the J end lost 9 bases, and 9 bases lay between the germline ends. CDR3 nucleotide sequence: TGTGCCAGCTCCCTCCTAGCTGAGCAGTTCTTC. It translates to CASSLLAEQFF.

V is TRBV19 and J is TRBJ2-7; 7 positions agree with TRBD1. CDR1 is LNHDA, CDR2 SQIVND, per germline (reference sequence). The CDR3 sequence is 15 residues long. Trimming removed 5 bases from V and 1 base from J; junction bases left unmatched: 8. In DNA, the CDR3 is TGTGCCAGTAGTCTACCTGGGGACAGATCCTACGAGCAGTACTTC. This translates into CASSLPGDRSYEQYF. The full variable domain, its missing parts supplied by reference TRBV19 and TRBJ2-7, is DGGITQSPKYLFRKEGQNVTLSCEQNLNHDAMYWYRQDPGQGLRLIYYSQIVNDFQKGDIAEGYSVSREKKESFPLTVTSAQKNPTAFYLCASSLPGDRSYEQYFGPGTRLTVT.

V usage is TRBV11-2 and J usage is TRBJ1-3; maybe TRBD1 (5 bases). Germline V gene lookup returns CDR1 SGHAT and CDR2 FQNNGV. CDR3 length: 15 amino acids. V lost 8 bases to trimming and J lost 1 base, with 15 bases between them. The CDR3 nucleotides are TGTGCCAGCCGAAGGTTCGGGGGTTCTGGAAACACCATATATTTT. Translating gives CASRRFGGSGNTIYF.